The 26 T cell receptor beta chains below come from one sample, sequenced in a study of blood T cell repertoires in COVID-19. The repertoire was sequenced with immunoSEQ multiplex PCR; TCRdb's copy has only in-frame clones and lacks some. The table has roughly 70,000 clones, 90% seen once; the top ten hold approximately 0.57%. Input material: peripheral blood. These receptors originate from a man between 50 and 59 years old with COVID-19, enrolled during active disease.

The chain couples TRBV19 to TRBJ1-2; a possible D gene is TRBD1 (6 bases). The CDR3 consists of 15 residues. V was shortened by 4 bases and J by 8 bases, with 20 bases between the two germline ends. Germline V CDR1 and CDR2: LNHDA, SQIVND (reference sequence). The chain's CDR3 is CASSTSTGFLLGYTF. CDR3 DNA sequence: TGTGCCAGTAGTACCTCAACAGGGTTCTTACTCGGCTACACCTTC.

The V and J genes are TRBV9 and TRBJ2-1; D may be TRBD1 (5 bases). Germline V gene data show CDR1 as SGDLS and CDR2 as YYNGEE. V gave up 0 bases and J gave up 6 bases, with 13 bases separating them. The CDR3 extends over 15 amino acids. The CDR3 is CASSVGMGPTNEQFF. As DNA, the CDR3 is TGTGCCAGCAGCGTAGGTATGGGGCCTACCAATGAGCAGTTCTTC. Drawing the rest from reference TRBV9 and TRBJ2-1, the complete variable domain is DSGVTQTPKHLITATGQRVTLRCSPRSGDLSVYWYQQSLDQGLQFLIQYYNGEERAKGNILERFSAQQFPDLHSELNLSSLELGDSALYFCASSVGMGPTNEQFFGPGTRLTVL.

This chain joins TRBV5-1 and TRBJ1-1, with TRBD1 as a possible D gene (5 bases). Deletions cut 4 bases from V and 3 bases from J, with 10 bases between. The germline V gene encodes CDR1 SGHRS and CDR2 YFSETQ. This CDR3 spans 13 amino acids. CDR3 sequence reads: CASSGGGDTEAFF. The CDR3 bases are TGCGCCAGCAGCGGAGGAGGGGACACTGAAGCTTTCTTT.

J is TRBJ2-2 and V is TRBV21-1; the DNA was not compared with TRBD1, the D call given in the table. TRBV21-1 is an annotated pseudogene. This CDR3 contains 16 residues. CDR3: CASSKGNQGNTGELFF. The CDR3 DNA reads as TGTGCCAGCAGCAAAGGGAACCAGGGGAACACCGGGGAGCTGTTTTTT.

This clone was seen a single time. CDR3 protein: CASSEGGQSNEKLFF. CDR3 sequence (DNA): TGTGCCAGCAGTGAAGGGGGACAGTCTAATGAAAAACTGTTTTTT. This chain joins TRBV2 and TRBJ1-4, with 7 positions matching TRBD1. This CDR3 contains 15 residues. V dropped 1 base and J dropped 3; count of bases not matched to a gene: 2. The germline CDR1 and CDR2 sequences are SNHLY and FYNNEI.

The chain links TRBV7-2 to TRBJ2-7; D call uncertain. The V end lost 6 bases, the J end lost 6 bases, and 15 bases lay between the germline ends. The CDR3 is made up of 13 amino acids. Germline-derived CDR1 and CDR2 are SGHTA and FQGNSA. The CDR3 sequence is CASSLSPVREQYF. CDR3 DNA sequence: TGTGCCAGCAGTCTTAGCCCCGTCCGCGAGCAGTACTTC.

This clone was observed once. The chain links TRBV5-5 to TRBJ2-1; the D gene is possibly TRBD2 (5 bases). Germline lookup yields CDR1 SGHKS and CDR2 YYEKEE (reference sequence). The ends were cut back, 4 bases at V and 6 bases at J, with 5 bases in the middle. CDR3 size: 11 residues. CDR3 bases: TGTGCCAGCAGCCGGGGCAATGAGCAGTTCTTC. Its translation: CASSRGNEQFF.

This sequence joins TRBV2 and TRBJ1-5; D uncertain. V was trimmed by 8 bases and J by 0 bases, leaving 5 bases between them. CDR1 SNHLY and CDR2 FYNNEI come from the germline V gene. CDR3 length equals 12 residues. The DNA for the CDR3 is TGTGCCAGCCGGTATAGCAATCAGCCCCAGCATTTT. Its protein is CASRYSNQPQHF.

The chain couples TRBV5-4 to TRBJ1-6; the D gene is possibly TRBD1 (6 bases). Germline V lookup: CDR1 SGHNT, CDR2 YYREEE (reference sequence). Deletions cut 4 bases from V and 3 bases from J, with 11 bases between. This CDR3 has 15 residues. CDR3 DNA sequence: TGTGCCAGCAGCCTGACAGGAAACTATAATTCACCCCTCCACTTT. Translation: CASSLTGNYNSPLHF.

The rearrangement uses TRBV11-3 and TRBJ2-2; 7 bases are a match to TRBD1. J lost 6 bases, V lost 5 bases, and 12 bases had no gene match. This CDR3 spans 16 amino acids. Germline lookup yields CDR1 SGHNT and CDR2 YENEEA. CDR3 sequence: CASSPRGGGYAGELFF. The DNA of the CDR3 is TGTGCCAGCAGCCCTAGAGGGGGCGGGTATGCCGGGGAGCTGTTTTTT. The whole variable domain, remainder taken from reference TRBV11-3 and TRBJ2-2, is EAGVVQSPRYKIIEKKQPVAFWCNPISGHNTLYWYLQNLGQGPELLIRYENEEAVDDSQLPKDRFSAERLKGVDSTLKIQPAELGDSAVYLCASSPRGGGYAGELFFGEGSRLTVL.

The V call is TRBV4-1, the J call TRBJ1-3; 7 nucleotides line up with TRBD1. The CDR3 is made up of 16 amino acids. Germline lookup yields CDR1 MGHRA and CDR2 YSYEKL. Unmatched junction bases numbered 9, after V lost 0 bases and J lost 7 bases. The CDR3 is CASSQDGLGTDNTIYF. CDR3 DNA sequence: TGCGCCAGCAGCCAAGATGGGTTAGGGACAGATAACACCATATATTTT.

CDR3 residues: CASSIPGTGNYGYTF. The CDR3 DNA reads as TGTGCCAGTAGTATCCCCGGGACAGGGAACTATGGCTACACCTTC. This chain links TRBV19 with TRBJ1-2; TRBD1 aligns across 9 bases. Germline CDR1 LNHDA, CDR2 SQIVND (reference sequence). The J segment lost 2 bases and the V segment lost 3 bases, leaving 4 bases of the junction unmatched. The CDR3 is made up of 15 amino acids.

The chain has TRBV6-5 and TRBJ1-2, with D hard to call. Trimming took off 4 bases at V and 4 bases at J, with 10 bases between the two ends. The germline gives CDR1 MNHEY, CDR2 SVGAGI. CDR3 length: 13 residues. The CDR3 sequence: CASSLRRSYGYTF. CDR3 nucleotides: TGTGCCAGCAGTTTACGACGGAGCTATGGCTACACCTTC.

The chain recombines TRBV5-1 with TRBJ2-3; 7 nucleotides agree with TRBD1. Germline V gene lookup returns CDR1 SGHRS and CDR2 YFSETQ. CDR3 length equals 14 residues. With 2 bases clipped from V and 1 base from J, the junction kept 1 base outside the gene matches. The CDR3 spells CASSLDRGTDTQYF. CDR3 coding DNA: TGCGCCAGCAGCTTAGACAGGGGCACAGATACGCAGTATTTT. The full variable domain, with the rest looked up from reference TRBV5-1 and TRBJ2-3, is KAGVTQTPRYLIKTRGQQVTLSCSPISGHRSVSWYQQTPGQGLQFLFEYFSETQRNKGNFPGRFSGRQFSNSRSEMNVSTLELGDSALYLCASSLDRGTDTQYFGPGTRLTVL.

The chain recombines TRBV2 with TRBJ1-1; D remains ambiguous. This CDR3 has 13 residues. The V end was cut by 7 bases, the J end by 1 base, with 10 bases between. Germline lookup yields CDR1 SNHLY and CDR2 FYNNEI. The CDR3 protein is CASTLAGNTEAFF. CDR3 in DNA: TGTGCCAGCACCCTCGCCGGGAACACTGAAGCTTTCTTT.

The rearrangement joins TRBV19 to TRBJ1-2, with 11 positions matching TRBD1. Germline V gene lookup returns CDR1 LNHDA and CDR2 SQIVND (reference sequence). The J segment lost 4 bases and the V segment lost 5 bases, leaving 3 bases of the junction unmatched. The CDR3 extends over 14 amino acids. The CDR3 protein is CASSGTGGFYGYTF. The CDR3 DNA reads as TGTGCCAGTAGTGGGACAGGGGGGTTCTATGGCTACACCTTC.

The chain uses TRBV27 and TRBJ2-1, with D possibly being TRBD2 (6 bases). The V end was cut by 6 bases, the J end by 1 base, with 10 bases between. This CDR3 is built from 14 residues. The V gene's germline CDR1 is MNHEY and CDR2 SMNVEV (reference sequence). This CDR3 is CASSLGGSYNEQFF. Here the CDR3 DNA reads TGTGCCAGCAGCCTCGGGGGATCCTACAATGAGCAGTTCTTC.

The chain employs TRBV6-5 and TRBJ2-5, with 9 bases identical to TRBD2. Per germline, CDR1 MNHEY and CDR2 SVGAGI. This CDR3 has 15 residues. J gave up 5 bases and V 2 bases, and 6 bases lay outside the gene matches. The CDR3 nucleotides are TGTGCCAGCAGTTACCGGCGGGAGGGCCGGGAGACCCAGTACTTC. It translates to CASSYRREGRETQYF.

The chain employs TRBV11-2 and TRBJ2-2; a possible D gene is TRBD2 (8 bases). Looked up from germline, CDR1 is SGHAT and CDR2 is FQNNGV. The CDR3 consists of 18 residues. V dropped 2 bases and J dropped 7 bases, with 23 bases sitting between them. In nucleotides, the CDR3 is TGTGCCAGCAGCTTATCGAGGGGGCGCGGGAGGATCGGCGGGGAGCTGTTTTTT. Amino acid sequence: CASSLSRGRGRIGGELFF.

The DNA for the CDR3 is TGTGCCACCGGGACAGGGGGCTACGAGCAGTACTTC. This translates into CATGTGGYEQYF. The chain employs TRBV19 and TRBJ2-7; the match to TRBD1 covers 11 bases. Looked up from germline, CDR1 is LNHDA and CDR2 is SQIVND (reference sequence). CDR3 length equals 12 residues. J was trimmed by 3 bases and V by 10 bases; bases with no gene match: 2. Supplemented by reference TRBV19 and TRBJ2-7, the full variable domain reads DGGITQSPKYLFRKEGQNVTLSCEQNLNHDAMYWYRQDPGQGLRLIYYSQIVNDFQKGDIAEGYSVSREKKESFPLTVTSAQKNPTAFYLCATGTGGYEQYFGPGTRLTVT.

The chain uses TRBV29-1 and TRBJ2-5; D gene ambiguous. Germline V gives CDR1 SQVTM, CDR2 ANQGSEA. V was trimmed by 3 bases and J by 3 bases, leaving 8 bases between them. The CDR3 length is 12 residues. The CDR3 loop reads CSVDGGEETQYF. As DNA, the CDR3 is TGCAGCGTTGACGGCGGTGAAGAGACCCAGTACTTC.

This clone was detected only once. The genes are TRBV7-2 and TRBJ2-1, with 8 positions matching TRBD2. J gave up 7 bases and V 5 bases, and 13 bases lay outside the gene matches. Per the germline V gene, CDR1 is SGHTA and CDR2 is FQGNSA. CDR3 length equals 16 residues. The CDR3 sequence: CASSEPRGGGGNEQFF. The DNA for the CDR3 is TGTGCCAGCAGCGAACCCCGGGGGGGAGGAGGAAATGAGCAGTTCTTC.

The chain links TRBV5-6 to TRBJ2-7; TRBD2 aligns across 7 bases. V shed 0 bases and J 3 bases; nucleotides not matched to a gene: 6. Germline assignment: CDR1 SGHDT and CDR2 YYEEEE. CDR3 length: 15 amino acids. The CDR3 coding sequence is TGTGCCAGCAGCTTGGTTCCCCAGCGGGGCTACGAGCAGTACTTC. It yields the protein CASSLVPQRGYEQYF.

This rearrangement joins TRBV9 to TRBJ2-6; 9 nucleotides line up with TRBD1. The CDR3 totals 20 residues. Germline V gene lookup returns CDR1 SGDLS and CDR2 YYNGEE. V lost 3 bases, J lost 2 bases, and 15 bases stayed unmatched. The CDR3 DNA reads as TGTGCCAGCAGCGCCGGTGCCGGGACAGGGTATGAGACTGGGGCCAACGTCCTGACTTTC. Its protein product is CASSAGAGTGYETGANVLTF.

This clone has just one count. The V call is TRBV7-8, the J call TRBJ1-5; a weak D match, TRBD1 (6 bases). Trimming took 4 bases from V and 7 from J, leaving 17 bases between them. Germline V CDR1 and CDR2: SGHVS, FQNEAQ. The CDR3 covers 15 residues. The CDR3 region is CASSYHNRDQQPQHF. CDR3 sequence (DNA): TGTGCCAGCAGCTACCACAACAGGGACCAACAGCCCCAGCATTTT.

The CDR3 sequence: CASSQVFSQGNQPQHF. The CDR3 region has the DNA TGCGCCAGCAGCCAAGTTTTTTCACAGGGCAATCAGCCCCAGCATTTT. The V call is TRBV4-3, the J call TRBJ1-5; TRBD1 might be the D (5 bases). CDR1 and CDR2 from the germline V gene are LGHNA and YSLEER. The CDR3 sequence is 16 residues long. Trimming took off 1 base at V and 2 bases at J, with 12 bases between the two ends.